There are many counts of the clone carrying this T cell receptor beta chain. This sample is drawn from a study of T cell clonality in common variable immunodeficiency. Produced via immunoSEQ multiplex PCR; TCRdb's table is partial and in-frame only. The repertoire consists of around 47,000 clones, none detected only once. The receptor comes from a person aged 18-70 years in good health. The sample taken for sequencing was peripheral blood mononuclear cells.

CDR3 residues: CASSLRFQGYNEQFF. Partial CDR3 DNA: TGTGCCAGCAGCCTCCGGTTTCAGGGCTACAATGAG. V is TRBV5-8 and J is TRBJ2-1; the D gene is possibly TRBD1 (5 bases). The CDR3 is cut off 3 residues early in the read; its end comes from the germline J gene. Germline CDR1 reads SGHTS; CDR2 reads YDEGEE. The V end lost 4 bases, the J end lost 3 bases, and 14 bases lay between the germline ends. The CDR3 is 15 amino acids.